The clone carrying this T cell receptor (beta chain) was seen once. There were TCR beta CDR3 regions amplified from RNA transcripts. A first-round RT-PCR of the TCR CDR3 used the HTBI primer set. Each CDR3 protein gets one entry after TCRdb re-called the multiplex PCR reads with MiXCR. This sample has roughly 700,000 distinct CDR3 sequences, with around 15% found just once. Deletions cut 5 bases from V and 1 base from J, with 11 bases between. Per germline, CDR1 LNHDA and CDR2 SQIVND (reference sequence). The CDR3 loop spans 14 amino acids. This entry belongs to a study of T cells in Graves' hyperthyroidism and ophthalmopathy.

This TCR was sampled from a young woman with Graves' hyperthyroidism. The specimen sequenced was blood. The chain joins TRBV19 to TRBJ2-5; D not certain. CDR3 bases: TGTGCCAGTAGTCGGGCCGCAGTCCAAGAGACCCAGTACTTC. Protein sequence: CASSRAAVQETQYF.